This passage covers 30 T cell receptor beta chains from one sample sequenced in a study of cytomegalovirus exposure and HLA in healthy donors. The PCR employed 60 Vbeta primers together with 13 Jbeta primers. Here immunoSEQ multiplex PCR was the method, and the copy in TCRdb shows in-frame clones only, minus some. The sample records some 86,000 clones, roughly three quarters being singletons. The source material was PBMCs. These receptors came from a middle-aged woman in good health and CMV-seropositive.

CDR3 region: CASSPGTGLSEKLFF. As DNA, the CDR3 is TGTGCCAGTAGTCCTGGGACAGGGCTTAGTGAAAAACTGTTTTTT. V usage is TRBV19 and J usage is TRBJ1-4; 9 bases match TRBD1. Germline assignment: CDR1 LNHDA and CDR2 SQIVND (reference sequence). This CDR3 region has 15 residues. The V and J ends lost 5 bases and 7 bases, in that order; junction bases with no gene match: 8.

V usage is TRBV27 and J usage is TRBJ2-7; TRBD2 agrees at 10 bases. Germline CDR1 is MNHEY and CDR2 is SMNVEV (reference sequence). After removal of 5 bases from V and 0 bases from J, the junction contained 7 bases not matched to a gene. The CDR3 is made up of 16 amino acids. DNA for the CDR3: TGTGCCAGCAGTCCCGGACTAGCGGTAAGCTCCTACGAGCAGTACTTC. This encodes CASSPGLAVSSYEQYF.

V and J are TRBV27 and TRBJ2-7; TRBD1 matches 7 bases. The CDR3 has 14 residues. The V and J ends lost 1 base and 7 bases, in that order; junction bases with no gene match: 7. The germline V gene encodes CDR1 MNHEY and CDR2 SMNVEV (reference sequence). As DNA, the CDR3 is TGTGCCAGCAGTTTATTTGACAGGGTGAGGGAGCAGTACTTC. Translating gives CASSLFDRVREQYF.

This sequence joins TRBV30 and TRBJ1-2, with no clear D. Germline CDR1 GTSNPN, CDR2 SVGIG (reference sequence). Trimming cost V 3 bases and J 9 bases, with 14 bases left between them. The CDR3 is made up of 12 amino acids. This chain's CDR3 is CAWSSRPIRYTF. In DNA form, the CDR3 reads TGTGCCTGGAGCTCGCGCCCCATACGCTACACCTTC.

This clone was picked up a small number of times. CDR3 nucleotides: TGCGCCAGCAGCCTCAGCGGGGGGGCGAATGAGCAGTACTTC. Its translation is CASSLSGGANEQYF. The gene calls are TRBV5-1 and TRBJ2-7, with 10 bases lining up with TRBD2. The ends lost 4 bases at V and 7 bases at J; junction bases unmatched: 8. Germline CDR1 reads SGHRS; CDR2 reads YFSETQ. The CDR3 is 14 residues long.

The chain carries TRBV11-2 and TRBJ2-5, with 7 bases fitting TRBD2. Germline V gives CDR1 SGHAT, CDR2 FQNNGV. There are 16 residues in the CDR3. The trim removed 5 bases at V and 2 bases at J, leaving 11 bases unmatched. The CDR3 is CASSIHGAGEQETQYF. CDR3 nucleotides: TGTGCCAGCAGCATTCACGGGGCGGGAGAACAAGAGACCCAGTACTTC.

Only a few counts were recorded for this clone. The junction differs from germline at one of its ends, possibly a read error. This chain links TRBV30 with TRBJ1-4, with D possibly TRBD1 on 5 matching bases. The length of the CDR3 is 13 residues. Per germline, CDR1 GTSNPN and CDR2 SVGIG (reference sequence). The CDR3 nucleotides read TGTGCCTGGAGTGTAAGGGGAGGCGCCGGGGCAGTTTTT. As protein: CAWSVRGGAGAVF.

The chain is built from TRBV4-1 and TRBJ2-5, with unresolved D. The CDR3 is made up of 14 amino acids. Germline CDR1 reads MGHRA; CDR2 reads YSYEKL. The ends were cut back, 4 bases at V and 4 bases at J, with 13 bases in the middle. CDR3 in DNA: TGCGCCAGCAGCCTCCGAGAGTACGCAGAGACCCAGTACTTC. Residues: CASSLREYAETQYF.

V usage is TRBV28 and J usage is TRBJ1-2; the match to TRBD1 covers 8 bases. Germline lookup yields CDR1 MDHEN and CDR2 SYDVKM. This CDR3 comprises 15 residues. V dropped 5 bases and J dropped 5; count of bases not matched to a gene: 10. CDR3 DNA: TGTGCCAGCAGTCAGCCGACAGGGGCGCGGTATGGCTACACCTTC. Translation: CASSQPTGARYGYTF.

The chain employs TRBV19 and TRBJ1-1; D may be TRBD1 (6 bases). The length of the CDR3 is 14 residues. V was trimmed by 6 bases and J by 4 bases, leaving 15 bases between them. Germline values: CDR1 LNHDA, CDR2 SQIVND (reference sequence). CDR3 nucleotides: TGTGCCAGTAGATGGAACAGGGTGGGCACTGAAGCTTTCTTT. It translates to CASRWNRVGTEAFF.

This clone was picked up one time. The rearrangement links TRBV5-4 to TRBJ2-7; 8 bases map to TRBD1. The V and J ends lost 2 bases and 5 bases, in that order; junction bases with no gene match: 12. Germline V lookup: CDR1 SGHNT, CDR2 YYREEE (reference sequence). The CDR3 extends over 16 amino acids. CDR3 amino acids: CASSFVYPDREDEQYF. The CDR3, as DNA: TGTGCCAGCAGCTTTGTCTACCCGGACAGGGAGGACGAGCAGTACTTC.

The CDR3 coding sequence is TGCGCCAGCAGCTCGGAAAGGGGACTAGCGGACCGTGAGGCCGGGGAGCTGTTTTTT. Its protein product is CASSSERGLADREAGELFF. This chain joins TRBV5-1 and TRBJ2-2, with 11 bases matching TRBD2. This CDR3 is built from 19 residues. Germline CDR1 and CDR2: SGHRS and YFSETQ. The V gene end was trimmed by 3 bases and the J gene end by 6 bases; junction bases not matched to a gene: 16.

The chain joins TRBV5-5 to TRBJ2-3, with TRBD2 matching 8 bases. V trimming: 5 bases; J trimming: 2 bases; junction bases outside the gene matches: 7. CDR1 SGHKS and CDR2 YYEKEE come from the germline V gene (reference sequence). CDR3 length: 15 amino acids. This chain's CDR3 is CASSRGGLNTDTQYF. In DNA form, the CDR3 reads TGTGCCAGCAGTCGGGGGGGTTTGAACACAGATACGCAGTATTTT. Variable domain in full (rest from reference TRBV5-5 and TRBJ2-3): DAGVTQSPTHLIKTRGQQVTLRCSPISGHKSVSWYQQVLGQGPQFIFQYYEKEERGRGNFPDRFSARQFPNYSSELNVNALLLGDSALYLCASSRGGLNTDTQYFGPGTRLTVL.

The chain recombines TRBV5-1 with TRBJ1-1, with 7 bases identical to TRBD1. Germline V lookup: CDR1 SGHRS, CDR2 YFSETQ. The V and J ends lost 4 bases and 5 bases, in that order; junction bases with no gene match: 20. This CDR3 region has 18 residues. The CDR3 coding sequence is TGCGCCAGCAGCCTTAGACACCGGGACAGCTGGGGATGGACTGAAGCTTTCTTT. Amino acid sequence: CASSLRHRDSWGWTEAFF.

This clone was seen only a few times. This chain links TRBV20-1 with TRBJ2-5; no clear D. Near its end, the DNA agrees better with TRBJ2-7, so the J call may be wrong. Germline V gene sequence: CDR1 DFQATT, CDR2 SNEGSKA (reference sequence). The CDR3 spans 11 residues. The CDR3, as DNA: TGCAGTCCCCCCGGCAGCGTCGAGCAGTACTTC. Its translation is CSPPGSVEQYF.

The chain couples TRBV7-8 to TRBJ1-1; maybe TRBD1 (5 bases). Trimming removed 2 bases at V and 11 bases at J, with 18 bases between. The CDR3 contains 14 residues. Germline CDR1 and CDR2: SGHVS and FQNEAQ. In DNA, the CDR3 is TGTGCCAGCAGCTTATTACCGGACACCCTAACCGCTTTCTTT. This gives the protein CASSLLPDTLTAFF.

This rearrangement joins TRBV6-5 to TRBJ2-7; D is possibly TRBD2 (5 bases). There are 15 residues in the CDR3. Germline CDR1 is MNHEY and CDR2 is SVGAGI. The V end was cut by 6 bases, the J end by 1 base, with 16 bases between. The CDR3 sequence is CASSFLRDSSYEQYF. In DNA form, the CDR3 reads TGTGCCAGCAGCTTTCTTCGGGATTCGTCCTACGAGCAGTACTTC.

The CDR3 region is CASSFGGNSYEQYF. CDR3 sequence (DNA): TGTGCCAGCAGTTTCGGGGGGAACTCCTACGAGCAGTACTTC. The V call is TRBV28, the J call TRBJ2-7, with TRBD2 matching 7 bases. From germline, CDR1 is MDHEN and CDR2 SYDVKM. The junction had 2 bases not matched to a gene; V was cut back by 3 bases and J by 0 bases. CDR3 length equals 14 residues.

The CDR3 is CASSYEAGSYTDTQYF. The CDR3 DNA reads TGTGCCAGCAGTTACGAGGCGGGGAGCTACACAGATACGCAGTATTTT. This chain joins TRBV6-5 and TRBJ2-3, with a possible D match to TRBD2 (6 bases). Looked up from germline, CDR1 is MNHEY and CDR2 is SVGAGI. The V end was cut by 2 bases, the J end by 2 bases, with 14 bases between. CDR3 size: 16 residues.

Regarding this clone: At one boundary the junction diverges from the germline segment, which might be a read error. This chain connects TRBV27 to TRBJ2-2; TRBD1 matches at 10 bases. Germline CDR1 and CDR2: MNHEY and SMNVEV (reference sequence). The CDR3 contains 16 residues. The CDR3 DNA reads as TGTGCCAGCAGATTATCCGGGACAGGGGTGACCGGGGAGCTGTTTTTT. This encodes CASRLSGTGVTGELFF.

The gene calls are TRBV7-3 and TRBJ2-1; the D is unclear. V gave up 5 bases and J gave up 2 bases, with 13 bases separating them. From germline, CDR1 is SGHTA and CDR2 FQGTGA. The CDR3 runs to 15 residues. The CDR3 nucleotides are TGTGCCAGCAGCCCCAGCGACCTTCCCTACAATGAGCAGTTCTTC. Its protein product is CASSPSDLPYNEQFF.

The chain combines TRBV27 with TRBJ1-2, with D possibly TRBD1 on 6 matching bases. Trimming stripped 6 bases from V and 3 bases from J, with 20 bases between. Looked up from germline, CDR1 is MNHEY and CDR2 is SMNVEV (reference sequence). This CDR3 is built from 16 residues. Here the CDR3 DNA reads TGTGCCAGCAGGACCACCCAGGGGACGAATTACTATGGCTACACCTTC. It codes for CASRTTQGTNYYGYTF.

The chain uses TRBV29-1 and TRBJ2-3, with D tentatively TRBD1 (5 bases). Per germline, CDR1 SQVTM and CDR2 ANQGSEA. Trimming took 6 bases from V and 2 from J, leaving 15 bases between them. This CDR3 contains 14 residues. CDR3 DNA sequence: TGCAGCGTCTACAGGATCCCTCTCACAGATACGCAGTATTTT. Translated, it gives CSVYRIPLTDTQYF.

The V call is TRBV30, the J call TRBJ1-2; no clear D gene. V was shortened by 0 bases and J by 4 bases, with 9 bases between the two germline ends. CDR1 is GTSNPN, CDR2 SVGIG, per germline (reference sequence). The CDR3 runs to 13 residues. The CDR3 protein is CAWSVNRSYGYTF. The DNA of the CDR3 is TGTGCCTGGAGTGTAAATCGTTCCTATGGCTACACCTTC.

V usage is TRBV7-8 and J usage is TRBJ2-3; 7 nucleotides line up with TRBD2. The CDR3 length is 16 residues. Germline values: CDR1 SGHVS, CDR2 FQNEAQ. With 0 bases clipped from V and 0 bases from J, the junction kept 3 bases outside the gene matches. The CDR3 nucleotides are TGTGCCAGCAGCTTAGCGCAGCGGGGAAGCACAGATACGCAGTATTTT. This sequence encodes CASSLAQRGSTDTQYF.

The rearrangement links TRBV5-1 to TRBJ2-7; D ambiguous. Looked up from germline, CDR1 is SGHRS and CDR2 is YFSETQ. CDR3 length: 14 residues. Trimming shortened V by 5 bases and J by 5 bases, and 17 bases separated the two germline ends. The CDR3 loop reads CASRSYAGLDEQYF. The CDR3 DNA is TGCGCCAGCAGGTCATATGCCGGTCTGGACGAGCAGTACTTC.

The chain carries TRBV19 and TRBJ1-1, with D perhaps TRBD1 (5 bases). Deletions cut 5 bases from V and 1 base from J, with 14 bases between. The CDR3 has 15 amino acids. Germline assignment: CDR1 LNHDA and CDR2 SQIVND (reference sequence). CDR3 bases: TGTGCCAGTAGTGCTAAAGGGGTCGGGAACACTGAAGCTTTCTTT. Protein: CASSAKGVGNTEAFF.

The chain links TRBV5-1 to TRBJ1-1; 11 nucleotides line up with TRBD1. Germline V lookup: CDR1 SGHRS, CDR2 YFSETQ. The V and J ends lost 3 bases and 6 bases, in that order; junction bases with no gene match: 4. The CDR3 runs to 14 residues. The chain's CDR3 is CASSSGQGGSEAFF. In DNA form, the CDR3 reads TGCGCCAGCAGCTCGGGACAGGGGGGGTCTGAAGCTTTCTTT. Full variable domain (outside the CDR3, taken from reference TRBV5-1 and TRBJ1-1): KAGVTQTPRYLIKTRGQQVTLSCSPISGHRSVSWYQQTPGQGLQFLFEYFSETQRNKGNFPGRFSGRQFSNSRSEMNVSTLELGDSALYLCASSSGQGGSEAFFGQGTRLTVV.

V gene TRBV4-3 combines with J gene TRBJ2-7; TRBD1 might be the D (6 bases). V lost 0 bases and J lost 3, with 15 bases in between. From germline, CDR1 is LGHNA and CDR2 YSLEER. CDR3 length equals 16 residues. The CDR3 sequence: CASSQDWGQGNYEQYF. DNA of the CDR3: TGCGCCAGCAGCCAAGATTGGGGGCAGGGAAACTACGAGCAGTACTTC.

This chain's CDR3 is CASSLFNNEQFF. The CDR3 coding sequence is TGTGCCAGCAGCTTATTCAACAATGAGCAGTTCTTC. The chain carries TRBV7-2 and TRBJ2-1; D is uncertain. Trimming took 2 bases from V and 5 from J, leaving 4 bases between them. The CDR3 contains 12 residues. Germline V gene lookup returns CDR1 SGHTA and CDR2 FQGNSA.